The clone carrying this T cell receptor (beta chain) was counted only a few times. Its antigen remains unidentified. The entry originates in a study of regulatory T cells in long-lasting Graves disease. Study outcomes and limitations: Persistent patients shared under 3,000 public clonotypes among themselves. Newly diagnosed patients shared fewer, at roughly 1,000. Accuracy may have suffered from the small sample size.

Time point in this sample: newly diagnosed GD, antithyroid drugs for less than 3 months. RNA isolated from PBMCs was used to make the TCR library. Recruitment took place at an endocrinology department in Xi'an, China. CDR3 size: 14 residues. V was clipped by 3 bases and J by 3 bases; unmatched bases: 6. From germline, CDR1 is SQVTM and CDR2 ANQGSEA. Arm-PCR with iRepertoire HTBI primers amplified the CDR3 regions for these TCR beta libraries. TCRdb used MiXCR to reprocess the multiplex PCR reads, holding one entry per CDR3 protein. The sample records about 440,000 distinct CDR3 sequences, 15% being singletons. These data were also filed under a second study, of T cells in Graves' hyperthyroidism and ophthalmopathy.

This material consisted of peripheral blood mononuclear cells (PBMCs), taken at new diagnosis, from a patient treated with antithyroid drugs. This clonotype was sampled from a woman aged 30 to 39 with Graves disease. This chain connects TRBV29-1 to TRBJ1-2; 8 bases map to TRBD1. The CDR3: CSVDEGQGYYGYTF. CDR3 DNA sequence: TGCAGCGTTGACGAAGGACAGGGCTACTATGGCTACACCTTC.